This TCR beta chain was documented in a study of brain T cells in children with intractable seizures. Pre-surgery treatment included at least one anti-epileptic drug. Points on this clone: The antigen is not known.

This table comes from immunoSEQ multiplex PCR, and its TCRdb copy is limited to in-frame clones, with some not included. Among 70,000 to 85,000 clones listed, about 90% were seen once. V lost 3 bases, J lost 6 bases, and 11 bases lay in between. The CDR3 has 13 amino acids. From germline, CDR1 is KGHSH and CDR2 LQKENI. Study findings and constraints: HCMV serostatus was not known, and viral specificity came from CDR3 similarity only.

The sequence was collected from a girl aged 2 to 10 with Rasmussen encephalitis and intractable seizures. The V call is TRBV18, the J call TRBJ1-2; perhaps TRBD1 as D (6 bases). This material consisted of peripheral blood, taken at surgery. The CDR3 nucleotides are TGTGCCAGCTCACCGCGGGACATAGATGGCTACACCTTC. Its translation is CASSPRDIDGYTF.